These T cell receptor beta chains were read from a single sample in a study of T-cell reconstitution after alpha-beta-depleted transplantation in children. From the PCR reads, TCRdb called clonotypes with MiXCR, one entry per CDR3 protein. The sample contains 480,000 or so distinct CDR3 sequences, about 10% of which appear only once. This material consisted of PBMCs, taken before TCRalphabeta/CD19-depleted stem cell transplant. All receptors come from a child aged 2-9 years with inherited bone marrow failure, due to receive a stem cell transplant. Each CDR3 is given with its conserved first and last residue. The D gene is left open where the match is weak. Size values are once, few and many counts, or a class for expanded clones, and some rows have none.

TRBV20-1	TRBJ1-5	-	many	CSARGEYSNQPQHF	TGCAGTGCTAGAGGCGAATATAGCAATCAGCCCCAGCATTTT
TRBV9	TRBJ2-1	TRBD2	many	CASSGKAGADNEQFF	TGTGCCAGCAGCGGAAAAGCGGGAGCGGACAATGAGCAGTTCTTC
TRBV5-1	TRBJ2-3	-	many	CASSLSHTDTQYF	TGCGCCAGCAGCTTGTCACACACAGATACGCAGTATTTT
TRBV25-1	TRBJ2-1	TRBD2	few	CASSESPGLGLDEQFF	TGTGCCAGCAGTGAATCCCCGGGACTAGGGCTCGATGAGCAGTTCTTC
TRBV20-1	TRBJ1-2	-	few	CSAREGARGYTF	TGCAGTGCTAGAGAGGGGGCCCGTGGCTACACCTTC
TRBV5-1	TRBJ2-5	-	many	CASSLARSETQYF	TGCGCCAGCAGCTTGGCCAGGTCCGAGACCCAGTACTTC
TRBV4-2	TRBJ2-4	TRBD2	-	CASSQDRTSGIAKNIQYF	TGTGCCAGCAGCCAAGATCGGACTAGCGGAATAGCCAAAAACATTCAGTACTTC
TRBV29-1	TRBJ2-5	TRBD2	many	CSVVGLAEGVQETQYF	TGCAGCGTTGTAGGGCTAGCGGAGGGAGTCCAAGAGACCCAGTACTTC
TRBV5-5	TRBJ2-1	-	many	CASSLSINEQFF	TGTGCCAGCAGCCTAAGTATCAATGAGCAGTTCTTC
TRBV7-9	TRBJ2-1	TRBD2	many	CASSPREDNEQFF	TGTGCCAGCAGCCCCCGGGAGGACAATGAGCAGTTCTTC
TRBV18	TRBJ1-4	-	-	CASSPRQSATNEKLFF	TGTGCCAGCTCACCCCGACAGTCCGCAACTAATGAAAAACTGTTTTTT
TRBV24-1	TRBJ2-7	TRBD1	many	CATSATGGQGRNEQYF	TGTGCCACCAGTGCCACCGGGGGACAGGGGAGGAACGAGCAGTACTTC
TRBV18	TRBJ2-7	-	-	CASSPAGTAYEQYF	TGTGCCAGCTCACCTGCAGGGACGGCCTACGAGCAGTACTTC
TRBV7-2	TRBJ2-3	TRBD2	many	CASSRTSGRGTDTQYF	TGTGCCAGCAGCCGGACTAGCGGGAGGGGGACAGATACGCAGTATTTT
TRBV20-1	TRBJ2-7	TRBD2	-	CSARWLAGVDEQYF	TGCAGTGCTAGATGGCTAGCGGGAGTCGACGAGCAGTACTTC
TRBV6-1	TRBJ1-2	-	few	CASTTNEARPFYGYTF	TGTGCCAGCACCACAAACGAGGCAAGGCCGTTCTATGGCTACACCTTC
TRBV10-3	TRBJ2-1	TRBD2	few	CAISVPEMASGRPYNEQFF	TGTGCCATCAGTGTCCCGGAAATGGCTAGCGGGAGGCCCTACAATGAGCAGTTCTTC
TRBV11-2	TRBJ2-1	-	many	CASSLPGRAKYNEQFF	TGTGCCAGCAGCCTCCCCGGGCGGGCAAAATACAATGAGCAGTTCTTC
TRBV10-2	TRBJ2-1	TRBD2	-	CASSGSSGVYNEQFF	TGCGCCAGCAGTGGGTCTAGCGGGGTTTACAATGAGCAGTTCTTC
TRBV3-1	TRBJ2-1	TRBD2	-	CACTRGGSPMSSYNEQFF	TGTGCCTGCACCCGGGGGGGCAGCCCAATGAGCTCCTACAATGAGCAGTTCTTC
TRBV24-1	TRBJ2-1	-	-	CATSDLGSAGSQFF	TGTGCCACCAGTGATTTGGGCTCCGCGGGGTCGCAGTTCTTC
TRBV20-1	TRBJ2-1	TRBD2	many	CSASGLGLNEQFF	TGCAGTGCGTCGGGACTAGGTTTAAATGAGCAGTTCTTC
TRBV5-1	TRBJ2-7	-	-	CASSFAPGAGYQQYF	TGCGCCAGCAGCTTCGCTCCGGGGGCCGGCTACCAGCAGTACTTC
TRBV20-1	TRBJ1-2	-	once	CSARGGYGYAF	TGCAGTGCTAGGGGGGGCTATGGCTACGCCTTC
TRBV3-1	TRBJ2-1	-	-	CASTHAVRVISSYNEQFF	TGTGCCAGCACCCATGCGGTCAGGGTTATTAGCTCCTACAATGAGCAGTTCTTC
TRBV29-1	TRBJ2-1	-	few	CSVDWGASEQFF	TGCAGCGTTGATTGGGGGGCCAGTGAGCAGTTCTTC